The sequence of this TCR beta chain was determined in a study of blood T cell repertoires in COVID-19. Across the whole study: The samples span acute and convalescent COVID-19 from the United States, Italy and Spain. Sources were T cells, B-cell-depleted T cells, or PBMCs; the material itself was cDNA or gDNA.

Germline V CDR1 and CDR2: MNHEY, SVGAGI. CDR3 length: 13 amino acids. The V gene lost 2 bases and the J gene lost 6 bases, with 5 bases spanning the gap. Authors' analysis steps: Quantification of nucleated cells was approximated via reference gene primer amplification. The repertoire was sequenced with immunoSEQ multiplex PCR; TCRdb's copy has only in-frame clones and lacks some. That table supplies the V and J calls and clone size; D and trimming were determined from the DNA. The repertoire has fewer than 350,000 clones, 86% of them found once; the top ten carry about 10%. This receptor was identified in a man aged 40-50 years with active or convalescent COVID-19. The sequencing input was peripheral blood. The rearrangement joins TRBV6-5 to TRBJ1-6; D remains ambiguous. CDR3 sequence (DNA): TGTGCCAGCAGTTACGCTAGTAATTCACCCCTCCACTTT. This codes for CASSYASNSPLHF.